The T cell receptor (beta chain) described here comes from a study of CD8 T cells in Susac syndrome (dated by TCRdb to the late 2010s). Background on the whole study: The study used repertoire sequencing to test whether antigen drove CD8+ T cell activation and differentiation in Susac syndrome. CD8+ T cell repertoire clonality was compared between about 12 healthy donors, some 14 Susac syndrome patients and around 15 multiple sclerosis patients.

V trim: 6 bases; J trim: 4 bases; unmatched bases: 6. The CDR3 spans 15 residues, from the cysteine through the phenylalanine. Of the read, only the CDR3 DNA is kept; its 45 bases are in frame from base 1. Looking up the germline V gene yields CDR1 MDHEN and CDR2 SYDVKM. Peripheral blood CD8+ and CD4+ T cells from healthy donors, Susac syndrome patients and multiple sclerosis patients were profiled by high-throughput TCR beta sequencing. The multiple sclerosis controls were treatment-naive patients who had stable or active relapsing-remitting disease and met the revised McDonald criteria. Bulk CD8+ and CD4+ T cells were purified by magnetic negative isolation, whereas CD8+ TEMRA cells were enriched by FACS. Blood was drawn into EDTA tubes, processed within 24 hours, and PBMCs were isolated by density gradient centrifugation. PBMCs destined for TCR sequencing were cryopreserved in liquid nitrogen and later thawed in a 37 °C water bath. Purity of sorted or isolated CD4+, CD8+ and CD8+ TEMRA cells was at least 90%.

About this clonotype: The target of this receptor is not known. No much larger clone is present one base from it, and per-base qualities are unavailable.

RNA was extracted using the RNeasy kit, and about 0.5 to 1 ug of the RNA was reverse transcribed with random hexamers. The immunoSEQ multiplex PCR assay, which covers 54 Vbeta and 13 Jbeta segments, was used to amplify TCR beta CDR3 regions. PCR amplification bias was corrected by using a synthetic template baseline for primer optimization and computational correction. In the original analysis: Reads were annotated to V, D and J genes per IMGT and analyzed with immunoSEQ Analyzer, keeping only productive sequences. To calculate clonality, Shannon entropy was normalized by log2 of the number of productive unique sequences and then subtracted from one. Public and private clones were assessed among the 100 most prevalent clones of each patient and control. Susac-specific clones were defined as absent from healthy and MS cohorts, some 1,000 published viral clones and other ImmuneACCESS disease sequences. TCRdb passed the public sequencing reads through fastp at Q25 and MiXCR, retaining productive beta sequences. One record per CDR3 amino acid sequence lists the most common genes and DNA. The V and J calls were determined by TCRdb, not by the authors. The sample table lists about 280,000 distinct CDR3 sequences, about 85% of them with a count of one. In total, the top ten clones hold approximately 0.11% of the sample.

The paper's findings and limits, for the study overall: The number of individuals in the TCR sequencing and HLA analysis was recognized as being relatively small.

The origin of this receptor is a human donor with multiple sclerosis. The chain links TRBV28 with TRBJ2-1, with 10 bases matching TRBD2. Sequencing was performed on CD8+ T cells from PBMCs. Here the CDR3 is given as CASRSLAGAYNEQFF. The DNA sequence is given as TGTGCCAGCAGATCTCTAGCGGGAGCATACAATGAGCAGTTCTTC.